The 11 T cell receptor beta chains presented below share a single source sample, sequenced in a study of blood T cells in healthy people across ages. With a J-beta primer mix and a sample-barcoded 5' primer, a second PCR ran 7 to 11 cycles. TCRdb ran MiXCR on the 5' RACE reads and lists one entry per CDR3 protein. The sample lists 1.5 million to 2 million distinct CDR3 sequences, 28% occurring once. The specimen sequenced was blood. These receptors were obtained from a woman aged 25-40 years in good health.

This clonotype was counted only a few times. V usage is TRBV2 and J usage is TRBJ1-5; no clear D. The CDR3 runs 13 residues. Germline lookup yields CDR1 SNHLY and CDR2 FYNNEI. Trimming stripped 1 base from V and 5 bases from J, with 6 bases between. The CDR3, as DNA: TGTGCCAGCAGTGAAGAGGGAGATCAGCCCCAGCATTTT. Translation: CASSEEGDQPQHF.

The rearrangement uses TRBV5-1 and TRBJ2-1; D unclear. CDR1 and CDR2 from the germline V gene are SGHRS and YFSETQ. The CDR3 runs 14 residues. With 4 bases removed from V and 5 bases from J, the gap between germline ends came to 13 bases. CDR3 nucleotide sequence: TGCGCCAGCAGCCTTCCTAAAGCAAACAATGAGCAGTTCTTC. It is translated as CASSLPKANNEQFF.

The chain carries TRBV7-2 and TRBJ2-3; tentatively, D is TRBD2 (5 bases). The germline CDR1 and CDR2 sequences are SGHTA and FQGNSA. The CDR3 spans 13 residues. Trimming cost V 4 bases and J 4 bases, with 9 bases left between them. CDR3 coding DNA: TGTGCCAGCAGCTCGAGGGCGGCAGATACGCAGTATTTT. Its translation is CASSSRAADTQYF. The whole variable domain, filled in from reference TRBV7-2 and TRBJ2-3, reads GAGVSQSPSNKVTEKGKDVELRCDPISGHTALYWYRQSLGQGLEFLIYFQGNSAPDKSGLPSDRFSAERTGGSVSTLTIQRTQQEDSAVYLCASSSRAADTQYFGPGTRLTVL.

The chain recombines TRBV27 with TRBJ2-3; 12 nucleotides match TRBD2. CDR1 and CDR2 (germline): MNHEY, SMNVEV (reference sequence). The CDR3 loop spans 15 amino acids. Trimming at V came to 6 bases and at J to 4 bases, leaving 5 bases not matched to a gene. CDR3 sequence: CASRLAGGQPDTQYF. The CDR3 DNA reads as TGTGCCAGCAGACTAGCGGGGGGACAACCAGATACGCAGTATTTT.

Comments on this clonotype: This may come from a read error, since a much larger clone is one base off. This rearrangement joins TRBV10-3 to TRBJ1-2; no reliable D call. V lost 9 bases, J lost 4 bases, and 9 bases lay in between. The CDR3 runs to 11 residues. Germline values: CDR1 ENHRY, CDR2 SYGVKD. CDR3 protein: CAIGRGYGYTF. CDR3 DNA: TGTGCCATAGGACGGGGCTATGGCTACACCTTC.

In regard to this clonotype: A far larger clone is one nucleotide away, so this likely arose from a read error. The chain employs TRBV12-3 or TRBV12-4 and TRBJ1-2; tentatively, D is TRBD1 (6 bases). This CDR3 contains 11 residues. CDR3 sequence reads: CANSLGGGYTF. CDR3 coding DNA: TGTGCCAACAGTTTAGGGGGTGGCTACACCTTC.

Concerning this clonotype: At one end, the junction sequence differs from germline, possibly due to a read error. The J gene is TRBJ2-1, the V gene TRBV27, with 10 bases matching TRBD1. Per the germline V gene, CDR1 is MNHEY and CDR2 is SMNVEV (reference sequence). This CDR3 has 14 residues. CDR3 loop: CASSLGQGINERFF. The CDR3 nucleotides read TGTGCCAGCAGTTTGGGACAGGGGATCAATGAGCGGTTCTTC.

The V call is TRBV20-1, the J call TRBJ1-5; the D gene is possibly TRBD1 (6 bases). V dropped 5 bases and J dropped 2 bases, with 16 bases sitting between them. Germline V lookup: CDR1 DFQATT, CDR2 SNEGSKA (reference sequence). CDR3 length: 15 residues. The CDR3 DNA reads TGCAGTGCTGGGGGGGGGCACACCGGCAATCAGCCCCAGCATTTT. It specifies CSAGGGHTGNQPQHF.

The chain couples TRBV7-9 to TRBJ2-1; TRBD1 aligns across 9 bases. CDR3 length: 13 residues. The V segment lost 7 bases and the J segment 5 bases; nucleotides outside the gene matches: 3. Looked up from germline, CDR1 is SEHNR and CDR2 is FQNEAQ (reference sequence). CDR3 sequence (DNA): TGTGCCAGCAAACAGGGGGCCAACAATGAGCAGTTCTTC. This translates into CASKQGANNEQFF.

This clonotype was counted between two and nine times. The rearrangement links TRBV5-1 to TRBJ2-5, with 7 bases aligning to TRBD1. J lost 1 base, V lost 3 bases, and 9 bases had no gene match. This CDR3 has 16 residues. Germline lookup yields CDR1 SGHRS and CDR2 YFSETQ. The CDR3 coding sequence is TGCGCCAGCAGCTCGGCCCCGGGACAGACCCAAGAGACCCAGTACTTC. It specifies CASSSAPGQTQETQYF.

This clonotype was seen a few times. This chain connects TRBV28 to TRBJ2-6; D ambiguous. From germline, CDR1 is MDHEN and CDR2 SYDVKM. The V gene lost 5 bases and the J gene lost 0 bases, with 20 bases spanning the gap. The CDR3 totals 19 residues. The CDR3 coding sequence is TGTGCCAGCAGTCCACGCGTCGGGTTGTTTGTCTCTGGGGCCAACGTCCTGACTTTC. Translated: CASSPRVGLFVSGANVLTF.